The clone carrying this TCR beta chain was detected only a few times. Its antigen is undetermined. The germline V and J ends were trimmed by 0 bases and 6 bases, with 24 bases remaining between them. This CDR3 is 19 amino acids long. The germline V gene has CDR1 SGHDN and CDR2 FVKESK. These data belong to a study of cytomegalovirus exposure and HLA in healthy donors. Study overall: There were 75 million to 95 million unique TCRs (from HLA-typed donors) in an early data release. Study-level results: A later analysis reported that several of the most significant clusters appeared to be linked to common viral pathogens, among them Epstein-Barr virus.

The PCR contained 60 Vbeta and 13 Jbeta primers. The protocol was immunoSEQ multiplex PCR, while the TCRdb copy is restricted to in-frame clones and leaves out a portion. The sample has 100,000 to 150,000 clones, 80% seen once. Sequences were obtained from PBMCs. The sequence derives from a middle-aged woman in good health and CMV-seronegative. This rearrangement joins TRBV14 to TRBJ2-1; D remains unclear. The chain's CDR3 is CASSQDLVGRSILRNEQFF. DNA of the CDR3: TGTGCCAGCAGCCAAGATCTGGTCGGCCGTTCGATACTACGCAATGAGCAGTTCTTC.